The rows below give T cell receptor beta chains drawn from one sample of a study of blood T cell repertoires in COVID-19. Sequenced by immunoSEQ multiplex PCR; TCRdb stores in-frame clones only, minus some. The sample shows 150,000 to 200,000 clones, around 87% of them seen only once. Material for sequencing was peripheral blood. The receptors were gathered from a woman of 80 years or more in a cohort sampled during active or convalescent COVID-19. Each CDR3 is given with its conserved first and last residue. The order of the fields is J gene, V gene, D gene, clone size, CDR3 DNA, CDR3 protein. D genes are given only for firm matches. Where a row states a size, it is once, few, many or the class of an expanded clone; other rows omit it.

j_gene: TRBJ2-4
v_gene: TRBV5-4
d_gene: TRBD2
abundance: -
CDR3nt: TGTGCCAGCAGCCCCCTAGCGGGTCAAAACATTCAGTACTTC
CDR3aa: CASSPLAGQNIQYF

j_gene: TRBJ2-2
v_gene: TRBV14
d_gene: -
abundance: few
CDR3nt: TGTGCCAGCAGCCTAGTCGGGGGGAACACCGGGGAGCTGTTTTTT
CDR3aa: CASSLVGGNTGELFF

j_gene: TRBJ1-2
v_gene: TRBV28
d_gene: TRBD1
abundance: -
CDR3nt: TGTGCCAGCAGAACAGGGGGGTTCTATGGCTACACCTTC
CDR3aa: CASRTGGFYGYTF

j_gene: TRBJ2-7
v_gene: TRBV5-1
d_gene: -
abundance: -
CDR3nt: TGCGCCAGCAGCTTGGTTGCTGTGTCCCTGGCCAACGAGCAGTACTTC
CDR3aa: CASSLVAVSLANEQYF

j_gene: TRBJ1-2
v_gene: TRBV10-2
d_gene: TRBD1
abundance: -
CDR3nt: TGCGCCAGCAGTGCCCAGGGGGCCTATGGCTACACCTTC
CDR3aa: CASSAQGAYGYTF

j_gene: TRBJ2-7
v_gene: TRBV7-9
d_gene: -
abundance: few
CDR3nt: TGTGCCAGCAGCCCCGGCGGGATCGCCCCCTACGAGCAGTACTTC
CDR3aa: CASSPGGIAPYEQYF

j_gene: TRBJ1-4
v_gene: TRBV5-1
d_gene: -
abundance: -
CDR3nt: TGCGCCAGCAGCTTGGGAGGGTTTAATGAAAAACTGTTTTTT
CDR3aa: CASSLGGFNEKLFF

j_gene: TRBJ2-7
v_gene: TRBV6-5
d_gene: TRBD1
abundance: -
CDR3nt: TGTGCCAGCAGTTCCTTTGGGGCAGGGGGCTACGAGCAGTACTTC
CDR3aa: CASSSFGAGGYEQYF

j_gene: TRBJ2-1
v_gene: TRBV29-1
d_gene: TRBD2
abundance: -
CDR3nt: TGCAGCGTCCTGACTAGCGGGGCATACAATGAGCAGTTCTTC
CDR3aa: CSVLTSGAYNEQFF

j_gene: TRBJ2-3
v_gene: TRBV7-7
d_gene: TRBD2
abundance: -
CDR3nt: TGTGCTAGCAGCCCTTCTAGCGGGGGGGGCTCAGATACGCAGTATTTT
CDR3aa: CASSPSSGGGSDTQYF

j_gene: TRBJ1-5
v_gene: TRBV2
d_gene: TRBD1
abundance: few
CDR3nt: TGTGCCAGCACTCTAGGACAGGGGGCAGCTCAGCCCCAGCATTTT
CDR3aa: CASTLGQGAAQPQHF

j_gene: TRBJ1-2
v_gene: TRBV18
d_gene: TRBD1
abundance: -
CDR3nt: TGTGCCAGCTCACCGCGACAGGGGGAGGATGGCTACACCTTC
CDR3aa: CASSPRQGEDGYTF

j_gene: TRBJ2-2
v_gene: TRBV4-1
d_gene: TRBD2
abundance: -
CDR3nt: TGCGCCAGCAGCCCTCCCCCACCAGGGACTACCATCGAGACCGGGGAGCTGTTTTTT
CDR3aa: CASSPPPPGTTIETGELFF

j_gene: TRBJ2-4
v_gene: TRBV9
d_gene: TRBD2
abundance: -
CDR3nt: TGTGCCAGCAGCGTTAGCGGGATATCAAACATTCAGTACTTC
CDR3aa: CASSVSGISNIQYF

j_gene: TRBJ2-5
v_gene: TRBV11-3
d_gene: -
abundance: -
CDR3nt: TGTGCCAGCAGCTTAGATCCGAGAATAGCGGCTACCGACCAAGAGACCCAGTACTTC
CDR3aa: CASSLDPRIAATDQETQYF

j_gene: TRBJ1-4
v_gene: TRBV9
d_gene: TRBD1
abundance: -
CDR3nt: TGTGCCAGCAGCTTTCGGACAGGGGGTATGACTAATGAAAAACTGTTTTTT
CDR3aa: CASSFRTGGMTNEKLFF

j_gene: TRBJ1-3
v_gene: TRBV5-1
d_gene: -
abundance: -
CDR3nt: TGCGCCAGCAGCTTGGCCGGATCCGCGGGGAACACCATATATTTT
CDR3aa: CASSLAGSAGNTIYF

j_gene: TRBJ2-3
v_gene: TRBV4-2
d_gene: TRBD2
abundance: -
CDR3nt: TGTGCCAGCAGCCAAGCGGCCAGCGGGAGGGCCACAGATACGCAGTATTTT
CDR3aa: CASSQAASGRATDTQYF

j_gene: TRBJ2-5
v_gene: TRBV5-1
d_gene: TRBD2
abundance: -
CDR3nt: TGCGCCAGCAGCTTGGGGCAAACCAGCGGGGGGGATGAGACCCAGTACTTC
CDR3aa: CASSLGQTSGGDETQYF

j_gene: TRBJ1-4
v_gene: TRBV21-1
d_gene: -
abundance: -
CDR3nt: TGTGCCAGCAGCAATGCCGACAGGGATGGCGAAAAACTGTTTTTT
CDR3aa: CASSNADRDGEKLFF

j_gene: TRBJ1-2
v_gene: TRBV6-5
d_gene: -
abundance: -
CDR3nt: TGTGCCGGGGGGGACCTGACTAACTATGGCTACACCTTC
CDR3aa: CAGGDLTNYGYTF

j_gene: TRBJ2-5
v_gene: TRBV20-1
d_gene: -
abundance: -
CDR3nt: TGCAGTGCTAGTCCCCCCGGACTCCTACAAGAGACCCAGTACTTC
CDR3aa: CSASPPGLLQETQYF

j_gene: TRBJ1-4
v_gene: TRBV3-1/TRBV3-2
d_gene: TRBD1
abundance: -
CDR3nt: TGTGCCAGCAGGCGGACAGGGGGACTAGGGGAAAAACTGTTTTTT
CDR3aa: CASRRTGGLGEKLFF

j_gene: TRBJ2-5
v_gene: TRBV5-6
d_gene: -
abundance: -
CDR3nt: TGTGCCAGCAGCCACCAGGACACTCAAGAGACCCAGTACTTC
CDR3aa: CASSHQDTQETQYF

j_gene: TRBJ1-1
v_gene: TRBV6-1
d_gene: -
abundance: -
CDR3nt: TGTGCCAGCAATGAAGAAGGGAGGACTGAAGCTTTCTTT
CDR3aa: CASNEEGRTEAFF

j_gene: TRBJ2-7
v_gene: TRBV7-8
d_gene: TRBD2
abundance: -
CDR3nt: TGTGCCAGCAGCTTAGAGGGCGGGGGGGCCTACGAGCAGTACTTC
CDR3aa: CASSLEGGGAYEQYF

j_gene: TRBJ1-3
v_gene: TRBV30
d_gene: -
abundance: -
CDR3nt: TGTGCCTGGAGTTTGGCGTACCGGGACTCTGGAAACACCATATATTTT
CDR3aa: CAWSLAYRDSGNTIYF

j_gene: TRBJ2-1
v_gene: TRBV7-9
d_gene: -
abundance: once
CDR3nt: TGTGCCAGCAGCTTAGGGCTAGACTGGGGCCCAAACAATGAGCAGTTCTTC
CDR3aa: CASSLGLDWGPNNEQFF

j_gene: TRBJ1-2
v_gene: TRBV15
d_gene: -
abundance: -
CDR3nt: TGTGCCACCAGCAGAGATTTGATAGAGGGCTATGGCTACACCTTC
CDR3aa: CATSRDLIEGYGYTF

j_gene: TRBJ1-1
v_gene: TRBV5-1
d_gene: -
abundance: -
CDR3nt: TGCGCCAGCAGCCCGGAGGAGGGGGGGTACACTGAAGCTTTCTTT
CDR3aa: CASSPEEGGYTEAFF

j_gene: TRBJ1-4
v_gene: TRBV18
d_gene: TRBD1
abundance: -
CDR3nt: TGTGCCAGCTCACCACTTCTTCCGAGAACGGGACAGGGGGCCGGGCAGATTTTT
CDR3aa: CASSPLLPRTGQGAGQIF

j_gene: TRBJ2-3
v_gene: TRBV9
d_gene: -
abundance: -
CDR3nt: TGTGCCAGCAGCGCAGGGCCGGGCACAGATACGCAGTATTTT
CDR3aa: CASSAGPGTDTQYF

j_gene: TRBJ1-5
v_gene: TRBV5-1
d_gene: TRBD1
abundance: -
CDR3nt: TGCGCCAGCAGCCTAAACCGGGACAGGGAAGAATCTCAGCCCCAGCATTTT
CDR3aa: CASSLNRDREESQPQHF

j_gene: TRBJ1-5
v_gene: TRBV7-2
d_gene: -
abundance: -
CDR3nt: TGTGCCAGCAGCGACCTCGGGACACAAGTCAATCAGCCCCAGCATTTT
CDR3aa: CASSDLGTQVNQPQHF

j_gene: TRBJ1-2
v_gene: TRBV9
d_gene: TRBD1
abundance: -
CDR3nt: TGTGCCAGCAGCCCTGGGACAGGCAACTATGGCTACACCTTC
CDR3aa: CASSPGTGNYGYTF

j_gene: TRBJ1-1
v_gene: TRBV7-9
d_gene: TRBD1
abundance: -
CDR3nt: TGTGCCAGCAGCTTATCCTACAGGGGGCGCCGGACTGAAGCTTTCTTT
CDR3aa: CASSLSYRGRRTEAFF

j_gene: TRBJ2-5
v_gene: TRBV18
d_gene: TRBD2
abundance: -
CDR3nt: TGTGCCAGCTCACCTCCCGAGTCGGGACTACCCAAACAAGAGACCCAGTACTTC
CDR3aa: CASSPPESGLPKQETQYF

j_gene: TRBJ1-1
v_gene: TRBV19
d_gene: -
abundance: -
CDR3nt: TGTGCCAGTAGTTCAAGGACTTCGAAGACTGAAGCTTTCTTT
CDR3aa: CASSSRTSKTEAFF

j_gene: TRBJ2-7
v_gene: TRBV7-2
d_gene: TRBD2
abundance: -
CDR3nt: TGTGCCAGCAGCCCCATCGGCGGGGGGTTCTACGAGCAGTACTTC
CDR3aa: CASSPIGGGFYEQYF

j_gene: TRBJ1-4
v_gene: TRBV3-1/TRBV3-2
d_gene: TRBD1
abundance: -
CDR3nt: TGTGCCAGCAGCCGCGGTGACAGGGCAACTAATGAAAAACTGTTTTTT
CDR3aa: CASSRGDRATNEKLFF

j_gene: TRBJ2-2
v_gene: TRBV7-2
d_gene: TRBD1
abundance: -
CDR3nt: TGTGCGACCTTTACAGGGGATACCGGGGAGCTGTTTTTT
CDR3aa: CATFTGDTGELFF

j_gene: TRBJ1-2
v_gene: TRBV28
d_gene: -
abundance: -
CDR3nt: TGTGCCAGCAGTTTAATAACCGAGGGTTTTAGGCATGGCTACACCTTC
CDR3aa: CASSLITEGFRHGYTF

j_gene: TRBJ1-1
v_gene: TRBV6-5
d_gene: TRBD1
abundance: -
CDR3nt: TGTGCCAGCAGTAAGACCGGGACAGGGGGGACTGAAGCTTTCTTT
CDR3aa: CASSKTGTGGTEAFF

j_gene: TRBJ2-3
v_gene: TRBV27
d_gene: TRBD2
abundance: once
CDR3nt: TGTGCCAGCAGTTTATATGGCGGGAGGACCACAGATACGCAGTATTTT
CDR3aa: CASSLYGGRTTDTQYF

j_gene: TRBJ2-3
v_gene: TRBV2
d_gene: TRBD2
abundance: -
CDR3nt: TGTGCCAGCAGGGTGACTAGCGGGGGTGCAGATACGCAGTATTTT
CDR3aa: CASRVTSGGADTQYF

j_gene: TRBJ2-1
v_gene: TRBV11-3
d_gene: TRBD2
abundance: -
CDR3nt: TGTGCCAGCAGCTTAGTGTTTCTAGCGGGGGGTAACAATGAGCAGTTCTTC
CDR3aa: CASSLVFLAGGNNEQFF

j_gene: TRBJ1-3
v_gene: TRBV2
d_gene: TRBD1
abundance: -
CDR3nt: TGTGCCAGCAGCACCTACGGGGGAGGACAGGGACACTCTGGAAACACCATATATTTT
CDR3aa: CASSTYGGGQGHSGNTIYF

j_gene: TRBJ2-6
v_gene: TRBV7-9
d_gene: TRBD1
abundance: -
CDR3nt: TGTGCCAGCAGCTGGGGCAGGGGGCGCCCTGGGGCCAACGTCCTGACTTTC
CDR3aa: CASSWGRGRPGANVLTF

j_gene: TRBJ2-5
v_gene: TRBV28
d_gene: -
abundance: -
CDR3nt: TGTGCCAGCAGTGTCGTGGCCCAAGAGACCCAGTACTTC
CDR3aa: CASSVVAQETQYF